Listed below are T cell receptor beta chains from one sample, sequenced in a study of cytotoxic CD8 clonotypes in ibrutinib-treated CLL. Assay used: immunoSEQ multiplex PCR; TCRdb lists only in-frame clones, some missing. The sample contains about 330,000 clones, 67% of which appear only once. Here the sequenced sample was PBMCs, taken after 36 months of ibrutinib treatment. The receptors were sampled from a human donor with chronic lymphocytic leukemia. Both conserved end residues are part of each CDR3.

CDR3 protein: CASSLEGEGNQPQHF
J gene: TRBJ1-5
V gene: TRBV5-1

CDR3 protein: CASSVGGPTRRSYGYTF
J gene: TRBJ1-2
V gene: TRBV9

CDR3 protein: CASSESGLVGNEQYF
J gene: TRBJ2-7
V gene: TRBV10-2

CDR3 protein: CASSLDRGRLYGYTF
J gene: TRBJ1-2
V gene: TRBV5-1

CDR3 protein: CASSAMGTGLNSPLHF
J gene: TRBJ1-6
V gene: TRBV5-4

CDR3 protein: CASSLDRVEQYF
J gene: TRBJ2-7
V gene: TRBV5-4

CDR3 protein: CSVSGGEVGYTF
J gene: TRBJ1-2
V gene: TRBV29-1

CDR3 protein: CASSLGQGTHNEQFF
J gene: TRBJ2-1
V gene: TRBV7-6

CDR3 protein: CASSPSVSYEQYF
J gene: TRBJ2-7
V gene: TRBV7-6

CDR3 protein: CASSDPEYTF
J gene: TRBJ1-2
V gene: TRBV2

CDR3 protein: CASSLTRGPRETQYF
J gene: TRBJ2-5
V gene: TRBV7-3

CDR3 protein: CASSFWDSGNTIYF
J gene: TRBJ1-3
V gene: TRBV11-2

CDR3 protein: CASSIPSQETQYF
J gene: TRBJ2-5
V gene: TRBV19

CDR3 protein: CASSSRTVNTEAFF
J gene: TRBJ1-1
V gene: TRBV13

CDR3 protein: CASSLMLATPSEQYF
J gene: TRBJ2-7
V gene: TRBV5-1

CDR3 protein: CASSYGGGTPYEQYF
J gene: TRBJ2-7
V gene: TRBV6-5

CDR3 protein: CASSLENRGIYYEQYF
J gene: TRBJ2-7
V gene: TRBV7-2

CDR3 protein: CASSNNEQFF
J gene: TRBJ2-1
V gene: TRBV6-4

CDR3 protein: CSVPIDDGTQYF
J gene: TRBJ2-5
V gene: TRBV29-1

CDR3 protein: CASSSGGLARTDTQYF
J gene: TRBJ2-3
V gene: TRBV19

CDR3 protein: CASSLLSGRFGELFF
J gene: TRBJ2-2
V gene: TRBV7-6

CDR3 protein: CASTTRSGGAYEQYF
J gene: TRBJ2-7
V gene: TRBV10-2

CDR3 protein: CASSPPGTSGGPSYEQYF
J gene: TRBJ2-7
V gene: TRBV7-9

CDR3 protein: CASRRPRVETQYF
J gene: TRBJ2-5
V gene: TRBV28

CDR3 protein: CASSVRPGALIRTGELFF
J gene: TRBJ2-2
V gene: TRBV9

CDR3 protein: CASRDLAAGHPYEQYF
J gene: TRBJ2-7
V gene: TRBV11-2

CDR3 protein: CASSAQGRREQYF
J gene: TRBJ2-7
V gene: TRBV2

CDR3 protein: CSARQGAGYEQYF
J gene: TRBJ2-7
V gene: TRBV29-1

CDR3 protein: CASSPRDSYGYTF
J gene: TRBJ1-2
V gene: TRBV5-1

CDR3 protein: CASSPIAGRSYEQYF
J gene: TRBJ2-7
V gene: TRBV11-2

CDR3 protein: CASSSPQGNVHEQYF
J gene: TRBJ2-7
V gene: TRBV28

CDR3 protein: CASSNDRADTQYF
J gene: TRBJ2-3
V gene: TRBV7-2

CDR3 protein: CASSTRRETQYF
J gene: TRBJ2-5
V gene: TRBV11-2

CDR3 protein: CSARLRTEAFF
J gene: TRBJ1-1
V gene: TRBV20-1

CDR3 protein: CASSLGLNVNTIYF
J gene: TRBJ1-3
V gene: TRBV5-4

CDR3 protein: CSVGFRDRNEKLFF
J gene: TRBJ1-4
V gene: TRBV29-1

CDR3 protein: CSVIGRLSSYEQYF
J gene: TRBJ2-7
V gene: TRBV29-1

CDR3 protein: CASSPRTAYSGANVLTF
J gene: TRBJ2-6
V gene: TRBV7-9

CDR3 protein: CSVADRLNQPQHF
J gene: TRBJ1-5
V gene: TRBV29-1

CDR3 protein: CARGGQEYSPLHF
J gene: TRBJ1-6
V gene: TRBV6-4

CDR3 protein: CTSSVETGGNEKLFF
J gene: TRBJ1-4
V gene: TRBV9

CDR3 protein: CASSLLQNTEAFF
J gene: TRBJ1-1
V gene: TRBV28

CDR3 protein: CASSLNRNYGYTF
J gene: TRBJ1-2
V gene: TRBV7-9

CDR3 protein: CASSSRSNTEAFF
J gene: TRBJ1-1
V gene: TRBV19

CDR3 protein: CSAWTGAQETQYF
J gene: TRBJ2-5
V gene: TRBV29-1

CDR3 protein: CASSLVTSTGIYEQYF
J gene: TRBJ2-7
V gene: TRBV11-2

CDR3 protein: CASSQDWRTGDYF
J gene: TRBJ1-1
V gene: TRBV4-2

CDR3 protein: CASSPGTGAYEQYF
J gene: TRBJ2-7
V gene: TRBV28

CDR3 protein: CASSDNGGSNYGYTF
J gene: TRBJ1-2
V gene: TRBV2

CDR3 protein: CASSFRAGGSGTGELFF
J gene: TRBJ2-2
V gene: TRBV11-2

CDR3 protein: CASSALGLNTEAFF
J gene: TRBJ1-1
V gene: TRBV9

CDR3 protein: CASSLSRGIGGETQYF
J gene: TRBJ2-5
V gene: TRBV5-4

CDR3 protein: CATRQGAQGETQYF
J gene: TRBJ2-5
V gene: TRBV19

CDR3 protein: CASSETDYEQYF
J gene: TRBJ2-7
V gene: TRBV2

CDR3 protein: CATSRDMVYTEAFF
J gene: TRBJ1-1
V gene: TRBV15

CDR3 protein: CASNSGGTDTQYF
J gene: TRBJ2-3
V gene: TRBV2

CDR3 protein: CASSVDPFSYEQYF
J gene: TRBJ2-7
V gene: TRBV2

CDR3 protein: CASSLVLAGDTQYF
J gene: TRBJ2-3
V gene: TRBV5-6

CDR3 protein: CASSPEETQYF
J gene: TRBJ2-5
V gene: TRBV18